These 27 T cell receptor beta chains were sequenced from one sample in a study of blood T cells in healthy people across ages. It was with a sample-barcoded 5' primer and a J-beta primer mix that a second PCR of roughly 6 to 12 cycles was run. In TCRdb, the 5' RACE reads were re-called with MiXCR into one record per CDR3 protein. This table holds 730,000 or so distinct CDR3 sequences, approximately 39% found once. The sequencing input was blood. Receptors were obtained from a woman between 55 and 75 years old in good health.

This rearrangement joins TRBV20-1 to TRBJ2-5; TRBD1 matches 9 bases. CDR3 length: 13 residues. CDR1 is DFQATT, CDR2 SNEGSKA, per germline (reference sequence). V trimming: 5 bases; J trimming: 5 bases; junction bases outside the gene matches: 6. This chain's CDR3 is CSAGDREWETQYF. CDR3 nucleotides: TGCAGTGCTGGGGACAGGGAATGGGAGACCCAGTACTTC.

J is TRBJ2-5 and V is TRBV27; 7 nucleotides line up with TRBD1. The end of the DNA fits TRBJ2-7 better, so the J call may be wrong. Germline-derived CDR1 and CDR2 are MNHEY and SMNVEV (reference sequence). The length of the CDR3 is 13 residues. This CDR3 is CASSKRGLYEQYF. CDR3 DNA sequence: TGTGCCAGCAGTAAGAGGGGGCTCTACGAGCAGTACTTC.

The V and J genes are TRBV10-3 and TRBJ1-3, with D hard to call. Trimming left V 7 bases short and J 0 bases short, with 10 bases between. The CDR3 extends over 14 amino acids. Germline-derived CDR1 and CDR2 are ENHRY and SYGVKD. CDR3 in DNA: TGTGCCATCAAAATCCCCCACTCTGGAAACACCATATATTTT. This encodes CAIKIPHSGNTIYF.

This clonotype was seen just once. The chain links TRBV12-3 or TRBV12-4 to TRBJ2-1; D is possibly TRBD2 (7 bases). The CDR3 loop spans 23 amino acids. The ends were cut back, 9 bases at V and 4 bases at J, with 43 bases in the middle. Here the CDR3 DNA reads TGTGCCAGTCAAACCCAGCCCGGGACAAGGGAGGACGGGAGGAACTCCTTTTACAATGAGCAGTTCTTC. It specifies CASQTQPGTREDGRNSFYNEQFF.

The rearrangement joins TRBV4-3 to TRBJ2-1; 8 nucleotides align to TRBD2. CDR3 length equals 16 residues. Germline CDR1 reads LGHNA; CDR2 reads YSLEER. Unmatched junction bases numbered 10, after V lost 2 bases and J lost 7 bases. The CDR3 DNA reads as TGCGCCAGCAGCCAATCCGGGGGGGAAGAGGGAAATGAGCAGTTCTTC. It specifies CASSQSGGEEGNEQFF.

The chain links TRBV25-1 to TRBJ2-5, with D hard to call. TRBJ2-7 matches the DNA end more closely, so the J call is doubtful. CDR1 and CDR2 from the germline V gene are MGHDK and SYGVNS. CDR3 size: 12 residues. The chain's CDR3 is CASSEYIYEQYF. The CDR3 region has the DNA TGTGCCAGCAGTGAATACATCTACGAGCAGTACTTC.

This clonotype showed up just a few times. V is TRBV6-2 or TRBV6-3 and J is TRBJ2-1, with TRBD2 identical over 8 bases. The CDR3 is 14 amino acids. Germline CDR1 reads MNHEY; CDR2 reads SVGEGT. After removal of 8 bases from V and 4 bases from J, the junction contained 7 bases not matched to a gene. As DNA, the CDR3 is TGTGCCAGCGCAACTAGCGGACTTTACAATGAGCAGTTCTTC. Encoded protein: CASATSGLYNEQFF.

This clonotype was recorded only once. This chain links TRBV9 with TRBJ2-5; D uncertain. The assigned J gene may be wrong: the sequence end matches TRBJ2-1 better. CDR3 length: 13 amino acids. Germline V gene sequence: CDR1 SGDLS, CDR2 YYNGEE. The CDR3 here is CASSVGHEETQFF. The CDR3 nucleotides read TGTGCCAGCAGCGTAGGGCACGAGGAGACCCAGTTCTTC.

In this sample, this clonotype turned up a few times. The chain's CDR3 is CSVKLAGGRMTQYF. The DNA of the CDR3 is TGCAGTGTCAAACTAGCGGGAGGGCGGATGACCCAGTACTTC. The chain links TRBV20-1 to TRBJ2-5; TRBD2 aligns across 13 bases. Germline V gives CDR1 DFQATT, CDR2 SNEGSKA (reference sequence). CDR3 size: 14 residues. Unmatched junction bases numbered 9, after V lost 7 bases and J lost 7 bases.

J is TRBJ2-1 and V is TRBV12-3 or TRBV12-4; possibly TRBD1 or TRBD2 for D (5 bases each). The CDR3 has 15 amino acids. V lost 2 bases, J lost 8 bases, and 16 bases lay in between. Written as DNA, the CDR3 is TGTGCCAGCAGTTTAACCGGGGCGGGCAGGGATGAGCAGTTCTTC. Translation: CASSLTGAGRDEQFF.

This clonotype was seen only a few times. The chain is built from TRBV7-2 and TRBJ2-1; D unresolved. CDR1 is SGHTA and CDR2 is FQGNSA in the germline V gene. Between the trimmed V and J ends, which lost 0 bases and 12 bases, there was a span of 12 bases. This CDR3 contains 13 residues. Here the CDR3 reads CASSLAQGMGQFF. In nucleotides, the CDR3 is TGTGCCAGCAGCTTAGCGCAAGGGATGGGGCAGTTCTTC.

Only a few counts were recorded for this clonotype. J is TRBJ1-1 and V is TRBV6-5, with D possibly TRBD1 on 5 matching bases. The V gene lost 6 bases and the J gene lost 3 bases, with 11 bases spanning the gap. CDR1 and CDR2 (germline): MNHEY, SVGAGI. This CDR3 contains 13 residues. CDR3 amino acids: CASRPGAYTEAFF. CDR3 coding DNA: TGTGCCAGCAGACCCGGGGCCTACACTGAAGCTTTCTTT.

The J gene is TRBJ2-7, the V gene TRBV20-1, with 7 bases identical to TRBD1. The V gene's germline CDR1 is DFQATT and CDR2 SNEGSKA (reference sequence). The CDR3 has 15 residues. The V segment lost 1 base and the J segment 1 base; nucleotides outside the gene matches: 7. CDR3 region: CSARVGTATSYEQYF. The DNA of the CDR3 is TGCAGTGCTAGAGTAGGGACAGCAACTTCCTACGAGCAGTACTTC.

This clonotype showed up just a few times. The J gene is TRBJ2-5, the V gene TRBV6-2 or TRBV6-3; 11 bases fit TRBD2. The CDR3 runs to 16 residues. J lost 1 base, V lost 6 bases, and 7 bases had no gene match. Per germline, CDR1 MNHEY and CDR2 SVGEGT. This CDR3 reads CASSYSTSGGQETQYF. The CDR3 DNA sequence: TGTGCCAGCAGCTATTCAACTAGCGGGGGCCAAGAGACCCAGTACTTC.

This clonotype was detected only a few times. The chain links TRBV7-8 to TRBJ1-1; D ambiguous. CDR1 is SGHVS and CDR2 is FQNEAQ in the germline V gene. The V end lost 0 bases, the J end lost 3 bases, and 11 bases lay between the germline ends. The CDR3 runs 15 residues. CDR3 in amino acids: CASSLATGRHTEAFF. CDR3 sequence (DNA): TGTGCCAGCAGCTTAGCGACTGGGAGACACACTGAAGCTTTCTTT.

The V and J genes are TRBV5-1 and TRBJ2-3; D gene uncertain. The CDR3 is 15 amino acids. Germline assignment: CDR1 SGHRS and CDR2 YFSETQ. With 0 bases removed from V and 6 bases from J, the gap between germline ends came to 14 bases. The CDR3 sequence: CASSLAARPGDTQYF. CDR3 DNA sequence: TGCGCCAGCAGCTTGGCGGCCAGGCCTGGGGATACGCAGTATTTT.

A few counts support this clonotype. The V gene is TRBV11-2, the J gene TRBJ2-6; D ambiguous. Germline values: CDR1 SGHAT, CDR2 FQNNGV. V lost 0 bases and J 7 bases, leaving 10 bases between the germline ends. The CDR3 extends over 15 amino acids. This chain's CDR3 is CASSLDLLRANVLTF. The CDR3 DNA follows: TGTGCCAGCAGCTTAGATCTGCTTCGAGCCAACGTCCTGACTTTC.

This clonotype was seen only a few times. This chain links TRBV5-1 with TRBJ2-5; D is possibly TRBD2 (6 bases). This CDR3 is 14 amino acids long. The V gene lost 2 bases and the J gene lost 4 bases, with 12 bases spanning the gap. Germline CDR1 SGHRS, CDR2 YFSETQ. CDR3 sequence: CASSFGGSGETQYF. CDR3 nucleotide sequence: TGCGCCAGCAGCTTCGGCGGTAGCGGAGAGACCCAGTACTTC.

The chain recombines TRBV10-1 with TRBJ2-2, with no clear D. The V end was cut by 6 bases, the J end by 6 bases, with 11 bases between. Looked up from germline, CDR1 is WNHNN and CDR2 is SYGVQD (reference sequence). This CDR3 contains 13 residues. CDR3 in amino acids: CASRATGSGELFF. CDR3 in DNA: TGCGCCAGCAGGGCTACGGGTTCCGGGGAGCTGTTTTTT.

The sample holds a few counts of this clonotype. V usage is TRBV4-2 and J usage is TRBJ2-3; TRBD2 matches 10 bases. The CDR3 length is 17 residues. V was clipped by 0 bases and J by 3 bases; unmatched bases: 6. Germline assignment: CDR1 LGHNA and CDR2 YNFKEQ. The CDR3 reads CASSQETSGGATDTQYF. CDR3 coding DNA: TGTGCCAGCAGCCAAGAAACGAGCGGGGGGGCAACAGATACGCAGTATTTT.

The chain combines TRBV20-1 with TRBJ2-3; 8 bases line up with TRBD2. Germline assignment: CDR1 DFQATT and CDR2 SNEGSKA (reference sequence). The CDR3 runs 16 residues. Trimming cost V 3 bases and J 3 bases; bases outside gene matches: 11. The CDR3 loop reads CSASRRGASGTDTQYF. The DNA for the CDR3 is TGCAGTGCTAGTCGGCGGGGGGCTAGTGGGACAGATACGCAGTATTTT.

This chain links TRBV29-1 with TRBJ2-3; D unclear. Germline lookup yields CDR1 SQVTM and CDR2 ANQGSEA. The CDR3 contains 11 residues. V was pared by 3 bases and J by 6 bases, with 7 bases between. The CDR3: CSVEKRDTQYF. In nucleotides, the CDR3 is TGCAGCGTTGAGAAACGGGATACGCAGTATTTT.

The table lists this clonotype with a few counts. The chain is built from TRBV9 and TRBJ2-3, with a tentative D call TRBD2 (6 bases). This CDR3 contains 16 residues. Per the germline V gene, CDR1 is SGDLS and CDR2 is YYNGEE. The germline V and J ends were trimmed by 0 bases and 2 bases, with 13 bases remaining between them. The CDR3 coding sequence is TGTGCCAGCAGCGTAGGGAGTAGCGGTTTCACAGATACGCAGTATTTT. Translating gives CASSVGSSGFTDTQYF.

The genes are TRBV5-6 and TRBJ1-2, with 7 bases matching TRBD1. With V trimmed by 7 bases and J by 8 bases, 8 bases remained unmatched. This CDR3 is built from 12 residues. Per the germline V gene, CDR1 is SGHDT and CDR2 is YYEEEE. The CDR3 DNA reads TGTGCCAGCGGCTACACAGGGGTAGGCTACACCTTC. This gives the protein CASGYTGVGYTF. Drawing the rest from reference TRBV5-6 and TRBJ1-2, the complete variable domain is DAGVTQSPTHLIKTRGQQVTLRCSPKSGHDTVSWYQQALGQGPQFIFQYYEEEERQRGNFPDRFSGHQFPNYSSELNVNALLLGDSALYLCASGYTGVGYTFGSGTRLTVV.

The chain recombines TRBV29-1 with TRBJ2-1; TRBD2 matches 10 bases. J lost 7 bases, V lost 4 bases, and 13 bases had no gene match. Per the germline V gene, CDR1 is SQVTM and CDR2 is ANQGSEA. The CDR3 has 16 residues. As DNA, the CDR3 is TGCAGCGTTGCGGCGACAGCGGGAGGGCCAAATAATGAGCAGTTCTTC. It yields the protein CSVAATAGGPNNEQFF.

This clonotype came up a few times. V usage is TRBV20-1 and J usage is TRBJ2-3; 13 nucleotides line up with TRBD2. The CDR3 consists of 16 residues. The J segment lost 1 base and the V segment lost 5 bases, leaving 6 bases of the junction unmatched. Germline lookup yields CDR1 DFQATT and CDR2 SNEGSKA (reference sequence). CDR3 amino acids: CSAPGLAGVGTDTQYF. The CDR3 bases are TGCAGTGCTCCTGGACTAGCGGGGGTGGGCACAGATACGCAGTATTTT.

J is TRBJ2-2 and V is TRBV3-1, with 9 bases lining up with TRBD2. The CDR3 covers 16 residues. V dropped 2 bases and J dropped 5; count of bases not matched to a gene: 6. The germline CDR1 and CDR2 sequences are LGHDT and YNNKEL (reference sequence). The CDR3 region is CASSQFSGSSTGELFF. The DNA for the CDR3 is TGTGCCAGCAGCCAATTTAGCGGGAGTAGTACCGGGGAGCTGTTTTTT.